A selection of T cell receptor beta chains follows, all from one sample in a study of blood T cell repertoires in COVID-19. The protocol was immunoSEQ multiplex PCR, while the TCRdb copy is restricted to in-frame clones and leaves out a portion. The sample carries approximately 300,000 clones, more than 75% recorded once. Sequenced sample: PBMCs or T cells enriched from blood (not recorded which). The receptors here all came from a woman between 18 and 30 years old who had recovered from COVID-19. Both conserved end residues are part of each CDR3. D genes are given only for firm matches. The size of a clone is reported for some rows only, either as once, few or many, or as a class for expanded clones.

D: .
size: .
J: TRBJ1-1
V: TRBV12-3/TRBV12-4
CDR3: CASSLDRVLEAFF
DNA: TGTGCCAGCAGTTTAGACAGGGTGCTGGAAGCTTTCTTT

D: TRBD1
size: .
J: TRBJ1-5
V: TRBV27
CDR3: CASSLGQGTQPQHF
DNA: TGTGCCAGCAGTTTGGGACAGGGAACTCAGCCCCAGCATTTT

D: .
size: .
J: TRBJ1-1
V: TRBV28
CDR3: CASRLDSANTEAFF
DNA: TGTGCCAGCAGACTCGACAGTGCTAACACTGAAGCTTTCTTT

D: .
size: .
J: TRBJ2-1
V: TRBV6-5
CDR3: CASNNNEQFF
DNA: TGTGCCAGCAATAACAATGAGCAGTTCTTC

D: TRBD1
size: .
J: TRBJ2-7
V: TRBV7-9
CDR3: CASSLGARGYEQYF
DNA: TGTGCCAGCAGCTTAGGGGCCAGGGGGTACGAGCAGTACTTC

D: TRBD1
size: .
J: TRBJ1-5
V: TRBV6-2/TRBV6-3
CDR3: CASSYPRTGGAYSNQPQHF
DNA: TGTGCCAGCAGTTACCCTAGGACAGGGGGCGCTTATAGCAATCAGCCCCAGCATTTT

D: TRBD2
size: once
J: TRBJ2-7
V: TRBV27
CDR3: CASRGAGGFYEQYF
DNA: TGTGCCAGCAGAGGAGCGGGAGGTTTCTACGAGCAGTACTTC

D: .
size: .
J: TRBJ1-5
V: TRBV2
CDR3: CASSEWSGLNQPQHF
DNA: TGTGCCAGCAGTGAATGGTCGGGACTCAATCAGCCCCAGCATTTT

D: .
size: .
J: TRBJ1-1
V: TRBV7-3
CDR3: CASSLTLLPNTEAFF
DNA: TGTGCCAGCAGCTTAACGTTACTGCCGAACACTGAAGCTTTCTTT

D: .
size: once
J: TRBJ1-1
V: TRBV6-1
CDR3: CASSETRWTEAFF
DNA: TGTGCCAGCAGTGAAACTCGGTGGACTGAAGCTTTCTTT